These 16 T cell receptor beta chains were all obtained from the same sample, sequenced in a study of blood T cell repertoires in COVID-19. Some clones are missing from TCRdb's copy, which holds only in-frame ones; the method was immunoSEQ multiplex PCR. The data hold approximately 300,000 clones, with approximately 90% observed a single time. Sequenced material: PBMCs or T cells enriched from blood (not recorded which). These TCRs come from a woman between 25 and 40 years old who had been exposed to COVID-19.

The CDR3 nucleotides read TGTGCCATCAGTGAGTATGGCAGGGAAAATGAAAAACTGTTTTTT. Residues: CAISEYGRENEKLFF. The chain combines TRBV10-3 with TRBJ1-4; TRBD1 is a possible D gene (5 bases). Germline V gives CDR1 ENHRY, CDR2 SYGVKD. The CDR3 covers 15 residues. The ends were cut back, 1 base at V and 5 bases at J, with 11 bases in the middle.

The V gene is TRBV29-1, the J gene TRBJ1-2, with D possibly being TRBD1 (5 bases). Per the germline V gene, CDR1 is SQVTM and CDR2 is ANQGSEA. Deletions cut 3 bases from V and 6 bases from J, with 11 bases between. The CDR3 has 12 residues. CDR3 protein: CSVERRDHGYTF. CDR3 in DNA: TGCAGCGTTGAGCGCAGGGATCATGGCTACACCTTC. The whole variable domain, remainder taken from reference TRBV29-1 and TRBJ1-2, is SAVISQKPSRDICQRGTSLTIQCQVDSQVTMMFWYRQQPGQSLTLIATANQGSEATYESGFVIDKFPISRPNLTFSTLTVSNMSPEDSSIYLCSVERRDHGYTFGSGTRLTVV.

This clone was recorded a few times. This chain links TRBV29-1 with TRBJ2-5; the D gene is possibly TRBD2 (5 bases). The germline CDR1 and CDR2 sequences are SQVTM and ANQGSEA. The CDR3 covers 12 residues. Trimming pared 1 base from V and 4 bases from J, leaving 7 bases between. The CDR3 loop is CSVEGGPETQYF. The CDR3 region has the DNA TGCAGCGTTGAAGGAGGGCCAGAGACCCAGTACTTC.

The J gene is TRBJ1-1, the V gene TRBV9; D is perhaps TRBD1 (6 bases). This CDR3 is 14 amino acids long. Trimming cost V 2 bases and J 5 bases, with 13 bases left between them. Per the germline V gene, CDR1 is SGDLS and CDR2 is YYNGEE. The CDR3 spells CASSVLQGGTEAFF. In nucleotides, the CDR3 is TGTGCCAGCAGCGTCTTACAGGGTGGGACTGAAGCTTTCTTT.

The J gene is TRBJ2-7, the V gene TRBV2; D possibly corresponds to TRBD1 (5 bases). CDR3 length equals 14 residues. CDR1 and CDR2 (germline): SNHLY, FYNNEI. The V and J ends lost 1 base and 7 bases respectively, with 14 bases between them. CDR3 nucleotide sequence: TGTGCCAGCAGTGAAGTGGGCAGGGCTGAAGAGCAGTACTTC. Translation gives CASSEVGRAEEQYF.

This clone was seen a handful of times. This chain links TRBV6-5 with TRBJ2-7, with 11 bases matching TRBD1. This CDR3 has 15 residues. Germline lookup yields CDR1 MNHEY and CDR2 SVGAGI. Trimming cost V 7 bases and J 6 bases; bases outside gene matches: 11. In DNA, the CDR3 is TGTGCCAGCAATGACTCGGGACAGGGGGTCGGCGAGCAGTACTTC. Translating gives CASNDSGQGVGEQYF.

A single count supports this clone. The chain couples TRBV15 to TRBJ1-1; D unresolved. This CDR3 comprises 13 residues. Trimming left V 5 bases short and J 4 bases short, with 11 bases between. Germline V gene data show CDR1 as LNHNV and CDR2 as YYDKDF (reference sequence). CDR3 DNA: TGTGCCACCAGCTGGGGTGAGGGCACTGAAGCTTTCTTT. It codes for CATSWGEGTEAFF. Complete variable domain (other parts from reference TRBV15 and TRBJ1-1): DAMVIQNPRYQVTQFGKPVTLSCSQTLNHNVMYWYQQKSSQAPKLLFHYYDKDFNNEADTPDNFQSRRPNTSFCFLDIRSPGLGDTAMYLCATSWGEGTEAFFGQGTRLTVV.

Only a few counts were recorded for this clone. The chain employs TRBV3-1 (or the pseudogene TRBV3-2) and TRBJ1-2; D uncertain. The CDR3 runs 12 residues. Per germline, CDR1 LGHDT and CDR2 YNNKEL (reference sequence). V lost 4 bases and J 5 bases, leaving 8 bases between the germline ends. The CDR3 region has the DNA TGTGCCAGCAGCCGCGGCGAATATGGCTACACCTTC. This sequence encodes CASSRGEYGYTF.

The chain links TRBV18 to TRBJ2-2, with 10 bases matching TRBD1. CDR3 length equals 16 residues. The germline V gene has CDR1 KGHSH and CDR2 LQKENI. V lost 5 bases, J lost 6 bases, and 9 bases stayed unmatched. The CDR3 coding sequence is TGTGCCAGCTCAATCCGACAGGGGGCAACCGCCGGGGAGCTGTTTTTT. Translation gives CASSIRQGATAGELFF.

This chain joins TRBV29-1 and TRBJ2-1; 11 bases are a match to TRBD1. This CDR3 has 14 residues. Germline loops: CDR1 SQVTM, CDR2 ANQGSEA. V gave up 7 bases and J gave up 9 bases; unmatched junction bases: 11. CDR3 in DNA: TGCAGCGGTGTCGGGACAGGGGGAATAGGTGAGCAGTTCTTC. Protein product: CSGVGTGGIGEQFF.

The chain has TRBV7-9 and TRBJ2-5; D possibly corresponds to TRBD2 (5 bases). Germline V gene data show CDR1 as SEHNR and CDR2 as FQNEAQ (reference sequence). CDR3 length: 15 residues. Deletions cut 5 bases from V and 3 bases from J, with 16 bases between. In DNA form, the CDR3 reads TGTGCCAGCAGCCCCCAGCGGCCAGTGGAAGAGACCCAGTACTTC. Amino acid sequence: CASSPQRPVEETQYF.

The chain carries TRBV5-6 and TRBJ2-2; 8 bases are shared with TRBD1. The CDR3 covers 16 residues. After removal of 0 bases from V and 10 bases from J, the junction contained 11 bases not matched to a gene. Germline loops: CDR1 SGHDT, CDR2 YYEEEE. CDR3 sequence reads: CASSLARTGYEVELFF. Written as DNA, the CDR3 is TGTGCCAGCAGCTTGGCCCGGACAGGGTATGAAGTGGAGCTGTTTTTT.

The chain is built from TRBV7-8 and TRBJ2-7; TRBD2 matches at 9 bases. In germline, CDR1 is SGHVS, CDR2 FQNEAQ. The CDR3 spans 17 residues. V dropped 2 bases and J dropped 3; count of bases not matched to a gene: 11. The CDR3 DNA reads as TGTGCCAGCAGCTTAAATAGCGGGGGCTTTCGGCACTACGAGCAGTACTTC. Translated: CASSLNSGGFRHYEQYF.

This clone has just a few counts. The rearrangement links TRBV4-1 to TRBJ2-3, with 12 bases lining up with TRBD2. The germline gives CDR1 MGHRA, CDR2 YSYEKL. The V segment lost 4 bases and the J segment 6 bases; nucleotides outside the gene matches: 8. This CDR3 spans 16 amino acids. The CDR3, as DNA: TGCGCCAGCAGCCCGACCCGGACTAGCGGGGCGGATACGCAGTATTTT. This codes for CASSPTRTSGADTQYF.

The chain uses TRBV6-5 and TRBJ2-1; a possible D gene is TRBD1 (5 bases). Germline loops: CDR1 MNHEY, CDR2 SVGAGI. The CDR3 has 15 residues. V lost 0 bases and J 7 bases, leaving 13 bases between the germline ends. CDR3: CASSYSMGHLNEQFF. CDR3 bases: TGTGCCAGCAGTTACTCAATGGGGCATTTAAATGAGCAGTTCTTC.

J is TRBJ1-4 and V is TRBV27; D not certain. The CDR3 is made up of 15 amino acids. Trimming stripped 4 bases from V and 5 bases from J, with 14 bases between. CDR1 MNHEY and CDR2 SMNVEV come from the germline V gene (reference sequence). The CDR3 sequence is CASSSLQQLNEKLFF. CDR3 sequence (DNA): TGTGCCAGCAGTTCCCTACAGCAACTCAATGAAAAACTGTTTTTT.